The text below deals with one T cell receptor (beta chain). Its antigen remains unidentified. This sample was included in a study of T cells in Graves' hyperthyroidism and ophthalmopathy. Regarding the study as a whole: Median prediction lead before ophthalmopathy onset was 5 to 7.5 months with the model.

Regions amplified from RNA transcripts were the TCR beta CDR3 regions. Researchers ran a first-round RT-PCR on the TCR CDR3 using the HTBI primer set. MiXCR, run by TCRdb on the multiplex PCR reads, gives a single entry per CDR3 protein. This sample carries more than 550,000 distinct CDR3 sequences, 40% to 55% of them seen once, and the ten largest clones take about 7.7%. The source material was peripheral blood or thyroid tissue (not recorded which). This TCR was recovered from an adult man with Graves' disease, either hyperthyroidism or ophthalmopathy (not recorded which).

The CDR3 DNA is TGTGCCAGCAGCCCTAGGACAGGCTCCCACGATAACTATGGCTACACCTTC. This sequence encodes CASSPRTGSHDNYGYTF. This rearrangement joins TRBV14 to TRBJ1-2; 7 nucleotides line up with TRBD1. This CDR3 is built from 17 residues. J was trimmed by 1 base and V by 4 bases; bases with no gene match: 12. From germline, CDR1 is SGHDN and CDR2 FVKESK.